The next 23 T cell receptor beta chains were all read from a single sample in a study of blood T cell repertoires in COVID-19. Clones were sequenced by immunoSEQ multiplex PCR, and TCRdb holds only the in-frame ones, with some missing. Counted here are tens of thousands of clones, roughly 80% occurring once; the ten biggest clones make up approximately 8.2%. Sequenced sample: peripheral blood. The receptors originated from a man between 60 and 70 years old with acute or convalescent COVID-19.

The chain couples TRBV15 to TRBJ2-5, with TRBD1 matching 8 bases. Unmatched junction bases numbered 5, after V lost 0 bases and J lost 5 bases. Germline V gene sequence: CDR1 LNHNV, CDR2 YYDKDF (reference sequence). The CDR3 runs to 15 residues. CDR3 coding DNA: TGTGCCACCAGCAGAGATGGACAGGGTTTGGAGACCCAGTACTTC. Translation: CATSRDGQGLETQYF.

This clone was observed a handful of times. This chain connects TRBV6-5 to TRBJ1-3; 8 bases line up with TRBD1. The CDR3 contains 15 residues. CDR1 is MNHEY and CDR2 is SVGAGI in the germline V gene. The V gene end was trimmed by 6 bases and the J gene end by 0 bases; junction bases not matched to a gene: 4. The CDR3 DNA sequence: TGTGCCAGCAGCCACGGGACAGGCTCTGGAAACACCATATATTTT. Translated: CASSHGTGSGNTIYF.

V gene TRBV28 combines with J gene TRBJ1-4, with 8 nucleotides matching TRBD1. This CDR3 comprises 14 residues. Germline CDR1 and CDR2: MDHEN and SYDVKM. The trim removed 6 bases at V and 5 bases at J, leaving 5 bases unmatched. This CDR3 reads CASSLDRVNEKLFF. CDR3 in DNA: TGTGCCAGCAGCCTGGACAGGGTAAATGAAAAACTGTTTTTT.

V usage is TRBV29-1 and J usage is TRBJ1-1; a possible D gene is TRBD1 (5 bases). The CDR3 has 15 residues. The V end was cut by 3 bases, the J end by 5 bases, with 19 bases between. CDR1 is SQVTM and CDR2 is ANQGSEA in the germline V gene. CDR3 bases: TGCAGCGTTGATTCCGGATCCTTTGGGGGGACTGAAGCTTTCTTT. It yields the protein CSVDSGSFGGTEAFF.

The CDR3 reads CASGLGEGREQFF. In DNA, the CDR3 is TGTGCTAGTGGTTTAGGGGAGGGGAGAGAGCAGTTCTTC. The V call is TRBV12-5, the J call TRBJ2-1; 7 bases align to TRBD2. This CDR3 region has 13 residues. Germline CDR1 is LGHNT and CDR2 is FRNRAP. With 3 bases clipped from V and 10 bases from J, the junction kept 6 bases outside the gene matches.

The gene calls are TRBV3-1 (or the pseudogene TRBV3-2) and TRBJ2-7; D gene unclear. The V gene's germline CDR1 is LGHDT and CDR2 YNNKEL (reference sequence). V was trimmed by 3 bases and J by 2 bases, leaving 11 bases between them. CDR3 length equals 14 residues. The CDR3: CASSQPEETYEQYF. In DNA form, the CDR3 reads TGTGCCAGCAGCCAGCCTGAGGAAACCTACGAGCAGTACTTC.

V and J are TRBV11-3 and TRBJ2-3; 10 nucleotides agree with TRBD2. V was pared by 3 bases and J by 2 bases, with 5 bases of the junction left unmatched. From germline, CDR1 is SGHNT and CDR2 YENEEA. The CDR3 extends over 16 amino acids. Here the CDR3 reads CASSFTSGDLTDTQYF. CDR3 nucleotide sequence: TGTGCCAGCAGCTTTACTAGCGGGGATCTCACAGATACGCAGTATTTT.

V usage is TRBV12-3 or TRBV12-4 and J usage is TRBJ1-1, with D perhaps TRBD1 (5 bases). Deletions cut 7 bases from V and 4 bases from J, with 13 bases between. This CDR3 has 13 amino acids. CDR3 sequence (DNA): TGTGCCAGCATCAGGGAAATCAGCACTGAAGCTTTCTTT. Translated, it gives CASIREISTEAFF.

This clone was detected only a few times. The CDR3, as DNA: TGTGCCACCAGTGGGGACAGGTTCACAGATACGCAGTATTTT. The encoded protein is CATSGDRFTDTQYF. V is TRBV24-1 and J is TRBJ2-3; TRBD1 agrees at 8 bases. CDR1 is KGHDR and CDR2 is SFDVKD in the germline V gene. The CDR3 has 14 residues. The J segment lost 2 bases and the V segment lost 5 bases, leaving 2 bases of the junction unmatched.

The chain has TRBV4-1 and TRBJ2-1; possible D gene TRBD2, 6 bases. This CDR3 has 15 amino acids. Germline CDR1 and CDR2: MGHRA and YSYEKL. Trimming removed 1 base at V and 2 bases at J, with 9 bases between. CDR3 nucleotide sequence: TGCGCCAGCAGCCAAGTCGCGGGGCCCTACAATGAGCAGTTCTTC. Encoded protein: CASSQVAGPYNEQFF.

This chain joins TRBV27 and TRBJ2-1; 10 bases are a match to TRBD2. Germline loops: CDR1 MNHEY, CDR2 SMNVEV (reference sequence). V was clipped by 4 bases and J by 8 bases; unmatched bases: 8. This CDR3 spans 15 amino acids. The CDR3 region has the DNA TGTGCCAGCAGTTCTATAGCGGGGGGAGGCGATGAGCAGTTCTTC. It yields the protein CASSSIAGGGDEQFF.

This clone has more than one count but fewer than ten. This rearrangement joins TRBV7-9 to TRBJ2-3; the D gene is possibly TRBD1 (5 bases). The CDR3 sequence is 15 residues long. V lost 6 bases, J lost 4 bases, and 17 bases lay in between. CDR1 and CDR2 (germline): SEHNR, FQNEAQ (reference sequence). The CDR3 protein is CASSVGQGDADTQYF. The DNA for the CDR3 is TGTGCCAGCAGTGTCGGGCAGGGTGACGCAGATACGCAGTATTTT.

This chain connects TRBV19 to TRBJ2-7; 7 positions agree with TRBD1. With V trimmed by 2 bases and J by 3 bases, 7 bases remained unmatched. The CDR3 is made up of 15 amino acids. Germline assignment: CDR1 LNHDA and CDR2 SQIVND (reference sequence). The CDR3 DNA is TGTGCCAGTAGTATATTCCGGACAGGAGACTACGAGCAGTACTTC. Translated: CASSIFRTGDYEQYF.

J is TRBJ2-7 and V is TRBV25-1, with 8 bases that match TRBD2. With 6 bases clipped from V and 7 bases from J, the junction kept 5 bases outside the gene matches. CDR3 length: 12 amino acids. Germline V CDR1 and CDR2: MGHDK, SYGVNS. In nucleotides, the CDR3 is TGTGCCAGCAGGGGGACTAGTTGGGAGCAGTACTTC. Its protein product is CASRGTSWEQYF.

The chain links TRBV5-1 to TRBJ1-2; D gene unclear. The CDR3 has 14 residues. The germline V gene has CDR1 SGHRS and CDR2 YFSETQ. Trimming cost V 0 bases and J 0 bases, with 6 bases left between them. This CDR3 reads CASSLGQANYGYTF. The CDR3 DNA reads TGCGCCAGCAGCTTGGGTCAGGCTAACTATGGCTACACCTTC.

This rearrangement joins TRBV7-2 to TRBJ2-3, with 7 bases matching TRBD2. Germline V CDR1 and CDR2: SGHTA, FQGNSA. Germline trimming cut 1 base from V and 4 bases from J; bases unmatched to any gene: 2. The CDR3 totals 14 residues. The CDR3 spells CASSLVAGADTQYF. CDR3 in DNA: TGTGCCAGCAGCTTAGTCGCGGGGGCAGATACGCAGTATTTT.

This chain connects TRBV19 to TRBJ1-2, with D possibly TRBD1 on 6 matching bases. This CDR3 spans 14 amino acids. V gave up 7 bases and J gave up 5 bases, with 17 bases separating them. Germline assignment: CDR1 LNHDA and CDR2 SQIVND (reference sequence). The CDR3 reads CASNLDRFGYGYTF. CDR3 DNA: TGTGCCAGTAACCTTGACAGGTTTGGGTATGGCTACACCTTC.

The chain couples TRBV19 to TRBJ1-5; D is uncertain. Germline values: CDR1 LNHDA, CDR2 SQIVND (reference sequence). The CDR3 has 15 amino acids. Between the trimmed V and J ends, which lost 4 bases and 0 bases, there was a span of 10 bases. In DNA form, the CDR3 reads TGTGCCAGTAGTAAAGCGTTTTATAGCAATCAGCCCCAGCATTTT. Translated, it gives CASSKAFYSNQPQHF.

The chain uses TRBV3-1 (or the pseudogene TRBV3-2) and TRBJ2-7; 10 bases map to TRBD2. Germline CDR1 LGHDT, CDR2 YNNKEL (reference sequence). The CDR3 loop spans 15 amino acids. The trim removed 3 bases at V and 3 bases at J, leaving 5 bases unmatched. CDR3 amino acids: CASSHSAGGVYEQYF. As DNA, the CDR3 is TGTGCCAGCAGCCACTCAGCGGGGGGGGTCTACGAGCAGTACTTC.

The chain's CDR3 is CASSSRLAGGPNEQFF. The CDR3 region has the DNA TGTGCCAGCAGCTCTCGACTAGCGGGGGGGCCTAATGAGCAGTTCTTC. The J gene is TRBJ2-1, the V gene TRBV7-2, with TRBD2 identical over 14 bases. Germline CDR1 and CDR2: SGHTA and FQGNSA. The CDR3 is made up of 16 amino acids. V lost 4 bases to trimming and J lost 7 bases; unmatched junction nucleotides: 6.

The chain combines TRBV6-5 with TRBJ1-1, with unresolved D. This CDR3 has 13 residues. Deletions cut 7 bases from V and 14 bases from J, with 23 bases between. Germline CDR1 reads MNHEY; CDR2 reads SVGAGI. CDR3 residues: CASTPLLTGEKFF. DNA for the CDR3: TGTGCCAGCACCCCCTTATTGACCGGAGAAAAGTTCTTT.

V gene TRBV9 combines with J gene TRBJ1-1; TRBD1 matches 7 bases. Germline loops: CDR1 SGDLS, CDR2 YYNGEE. The CDR3 is made up of 14 amino acids. The junction had 4 bases not matched to a gene; V was cut back by 0 bases and J by 5 bases. The CDR3 loop is CASSVGQGGTEAFF. The CDR3 DNA is TGTGCCAGCAGCGTAGGACAGGGTGGGACTGAAGCTTTCTTT.

The J gene is TRBJ2-1, the V gene TRBV27; a weak D match, TRBD1 (5 bases). The CDR3 totals 13 residues. Germline V lookup: CDR1 MNHEY, CDR2 SMNVEV (reference sequence). Trimming cost V 5 bases and J 4 bases, with 9 bases left between them. The CDR3 DNA reads as TGTGCCAGCAGTCCTACAGGATACAATGAGCAGTTCTTC. Encoded protein: CASSPTGYNEQFF.